One and the same sample provided the 10 T cell receptor beta chains below, sequenced in a study of immune evolution from preneoplasia to lung adenocarcinoma. TCRdb keeps only in-frame clones here, not all; method: immunoSEQ multiplex PCR. The sample yields 3,600 or so clones, 77% seen once. The specimen was FFPE adjacent normal lung tissue. These TCRs come from a person aged 65-85 years with lung adenocarcinoma.

The chain couples TRBV28 to TRBJ2-7, with D unresolved. Germline lookup yields CDR1 MDHEN and CDR2 SYDVKM. The V and J ends lost 7 bases and 3 bases respectively, with 13 bases between them. The CDR3 is 13 residues long. CDR3 amino acids: CASTQSLGYEQYF. Written as DNA, the CDR3 is TGTGCCAGCACCCAGAGTCTGGGCTACGAGCAGTACTTC.

The gene calls are TRBV5-1 and TRBJ2-5, with 8 bases lining up with TRBD2. The trim removed 8 bases at V and 4 bases at J, leaving 10 bases unmatched. CDR1 SGHRS and CDR2 YFSETQ come from the germline V gene. CDR3 length: 14 residues. The CDR3 sequence is CASGPGLVGETQYF. In DNA form, the CDR3 reads TGCGCCAGTGGACCGGGACTAGTGGGAGAGACCCAGTACTTC. The variable domain in full, with the rest retrieved from reference TRBV5-1 and TRBJ2-5, is KAGVTQTPRYLIKTRGQQVTLSCSPISGHRSVSWYQQTPGQGLQFLFEYFSETQRNKGNFPGRFSGRQFSNSRSEMNVSTLELGDSALYLCASGPGLVGETQYFGPGTRLLVL.

The CDR3, as DNA: TGTGCCAGCAGCTTAGCGGGGGGGAAAACCGGGGAGCTGTTTTTT. Its protein product is CASSLAGGKTGELFF. V and J are TRBV7-3 and TRBJ2-2; 9 positions match TRBD2. The germline V gene has CDR1 SGHTA and CDR2 FQGTGA. The CDR3 runs 15 residues. V shed 2 bases and J 5 bases; nucleotides not matched to a gene: 3. The full variable domain, completed using reference TRBV7-3 and TRBJ2-2, is GAGVSQTPSNKVTEKGKYVELRCDPISGHTALYWYRQSLGQGPEFLIYFQGTGAADDSGLPNDRFFAVRPEGSVSTLKIQRTERGDSAVYLCASSLAGGKTGELFFGEGSRLTVL.

The chain joins TRBV6-5 to TRBJ2-2; D remains ambiguous. The CDR3 loop spans 13 amino acids. In germline, CDR1 is MNHEY, CDR2 SVGAGI. The V gene lost 2 bases and the J gene lost 6 bases, with 7 bases spanning the gap. The CDR3 DNA sequence: TGTGCCAGCAGTTACAATGGGGCCGGGGAGCTGTTTTTT. This encodes CASSYNGAGELFF.

The chain is built from TRBV7-3 and TRBJ2-1, with D perhaps TRBD1 (5 bases). This CDR3 has 15 amino acids. In germline, CDR1 is SGHTA, CDR2 FQGTGA. V was pared by 2 bases and J by 4 bases, with 12 bases between. CDR3 protein: CASSLDRGSYNEQFF. CDR3 DNA: TGTGCCAGCAGCTTAGATAGGGGCTCGTACAATGAGCAGTTCTTC.

V gene TRBV27 combines with J gene TRBJ2-5, with D unresolved. With the DNA end fitting TRBJ2-7 better, the J assignment may be wrong. Germline V lookup: CDR1 MNHEY, CDR2 SMNVEV (reference sequence). This CDR3 contains 13 residues. DNA for the CDR3: TGTGCCAGCAGCCTCACAAGGTCCTACGAGCAGTACTTC. This translates into CASSLTRSYEQYF.

This chain joins TRBV11-2 and TRBJ1-3, with D unclear. This CDR3 comprises 15 residues. Germline values: CDR1 SGHAT, CDR2 FQNNGV. Trimming pared 2 bases from V and 4 bases from J, leaving 12 bases between. The CDR3 DNA reads as TGTGCCAGCAGCTTACAGCTTTTGTCAGGAAACACCATATATTTT. Translated: CASSLQLLSGNTIYF. Complete variable domain (other parts from reference TRBV11-2 and TRBJ1-3): EAGVAQSPRYKIIEKRQSVAFWCNPISGHATLYWYQQILGQGPKLLIQFQNNGVVDDSQLPKDRFSAERLKGVDSTLKIQPAKLEDSAVYLCASSLQLLSGNTIYFGEGSWLTVV.

V gene TRBV28 combines with J gene TRBJ1-2; TRBD1 is a possible D gene (6 bases). Trimming shortened V by 6 bases and J by 4 bases, and 9 bases separated the two germline ends. The germline gives CDR1 MDHEN, CDR2 SYDVKM. The CDR3 extends over 12 amino acids. The CDR3 DNA sequence: TGTGCCAGCAGGGGGGGCATCTATGGCTACACCTTC. It codes for CASRGGIYGYTF.

V and J are TRBV7-3 and TRBJ2-7; D perhaps matches TRBD2 (6 bases). CDR3 length: 14 residues. Germline CDR1 and CDR2: SGHTA and FQGTGA. V lost 3 bases, J lost 3 bases, and 12 bases lay in between. The CDR3 bases are TGTGCCAGCAGCTTGGGGGGAGGAGGCTACGAGCAGTACTTC. The encoded protein is CASSLGGGGYEQYF.

This chain links TRBV4-3 with TRBJ2-1; 8 nucleotides align to TRBD2. Germline CDR1 reads LGHNA; CDR2 reads YSLEER. The CDR3 sequence is 15 residues long. J was trimmed by 7 bases and V by 1 base; bases with no gene match: 6. The DNA of the CDR3 is TGCGCCAGCAGCCAAGGGAGGTCTAGCGGGAATGAGCAGTTCTTC. Translating it yields CASSQGRSSGNEQFF.